This T cell receptor (beta chain) appears in the sequencing data of a study of blood T cell repertoires in COVID-19. Study-wide context: Acute and convalescent COVID-19 specimens originated in the United States, Italy and Spain. T cells, B-cell-depleted T cells, or PBMCs provided the cDNA or gDNA that served as material.

Trimming pared 5 bases from V and 3 bases from J, leaving 13 bases between. Germline assignment: CDR1 LNHDA and CDR2 SQIVND (reference sequence). The CDR3 sequence is 14 residues long. Authors' methods: Cell counts per sample came from amplifying reference gene primers. The method was immunoSEQ multiplex PCR; TCRdb's version includes in-frame clones alone and lacks a portion of them. From that table come the V and J calls and clone size; the DNA was used to work out D and trimming. The sample shows around 190,000 clones, around three quarters of them seen only once. Only a few counts were recorded for this clone.

The source material was peripheral blood. This TCR came from a man aged 65 to 79 with active or convalescent COVID-19. V is TRBV19 and J is TRBJ1-1; D may be TRBD1 (6 bases). The CDR3 nucleotides are TGTGCCAGTAGTTCCCAGGGGTGGGACACTGAAGCTTTCTTT. It codes for CASSSQGWDTEAFF.